The source of this T cell receptor beta chain is a study of Ad26.COV2.S vaccination and SARS-CoV-2 variants. This CDR3 has 15 residues. After removal of 5 bases from V and 7 bases from J, the junction contained 11 bases not matched to a gene. The germline V gene has CDR1 MDHEN and CDR2 SYDVKM. Treatment reported: some 20 received Ad26.COV2.S at low or high dose, single or two shots; several received placebo; per-sample allocation not given. Vaccine and placebo recipients were sampled on day 63 after the first injection. Measured with immunoSEQ multiplex PCR; TCRdb has only the in-frame clones, and not every one. The repertoire holds about 350,000 clones, with 88% as singletons.

Here the sequenced sample was peripheral blood, taken in a trial of Ad26.COV2.S vaccine versus placebo. V and J are TRBV28 and TRBJ1-5; TRBD1 agrees at 7 bases. The sequence was collected from a person between 18 and 60 years old who received the Ad26.COV2.S COVID-19 vaccine or a placebo. CDR3 region: CASSLRRGRGQPQHF. CDR3 sequence (DNA): TGTGCCAGCAGTCTGAGGAGGGGGCGAGGGCAGCCCCAGCATTTT.